The 7 T cell receptor beta chains below all came from one sample that was sequenced in a study of T-cell reconstitution after alpha-beta-depleted transplantation in children. This sample's TCRbeta library carried unique molecular identifier barcodes. One entry per CDR3 protein, called by TCRdb with MiXCR from the PCR reads. The table lists roughly 280,000 distinct CDR3 sequences, 9.5% to 13% of them singletons, with about a quarter in the top ten. The sequenced sample was peripheral blood, obtained 180 days after TCRalphabeta/CD19-depleted stem cell transplant. Source of these receptors: a male patient between 2 and 15 years old who had a stem cell transplant for chronic granulomatous disease, so the T cells may come from the graft donor.

This clonotype was counted ten times or more. This chain joins TRBV20-1 and TRBJ2-7; 8 nucleotides align to TRBD2. Germline V lookup: CDR1 DFQATT, CDR2 SNEGSKA (reference sequence). Unmatched junction bases numbered 15, after V lost 7 bases and J lost 4 bases. This CDR3 has 15 residues. The CDR3 nucleotides are TGCAGTGTCGCAAGCTTAGCGGGAAGCATGTACGAGCAGTACTTC. Its protein product is CSVASLAGSMYEQYF.

This clonotype showed up many times. V gene TRBV4-3 combines with J gene TRBJ2-7, with 7 nucleotides matching TRBD2. After removal of 3 bases from V and 0 bases from J, the junction contained 5 bases not matched to a gene. Germline V gene sequence: CDR1 LGHNA, CDR2 YSLEER. The length of the CDR3 is 15 residues. CDR3 bases: TGCGCCAGCAGCCACACCGGGACTAACTCCTACGAGCAGTACTTC. It is translated as CASSHTGTNSYEQYF.

In its sample, this clonotype was seen a few times. J is TRBJ2-5 and V is TRBV7-8, with 12 bases aligning to TRBD2. Trimming at V came to 0 bases and at J to 2 bases, leaving 4 bases not matched to a gene. The CDR3 runs 17 residues. Germline loops: CDR1 SGHVS, CDR2 FQNEAQ. CDR3 sequence reads: CASSLAASGRAQETQYF. As DNA, the CDR3 is TGTGCCAGCAGCTTAGCGGCTAGCGGGAGGGCACAAGAGACCCAGTACTTC.

This clonotype has a handful of counts. The chain is built from TRBV2 and TRBJ1-1; TRBD1 might be the D (5 bases). Germline assignment: CDR1 SNHLY and CDR2 FYNNEI. Trimming stripped 0 bases from V and 1 base from J, with 12 bases between. This CDR3 comprises 16 residues. Here the CDR3 DNA reads TGTGCCAGCAGTGAAGCGCTGGGGGGGGGGAACACTGAAGCTTTCTTT. This sequence encodes CASSEALGGGNTEAFF.

This clonotype was seen a few times. This sequence joins TRBV4-3 and TRBJ2-3; D is unresolved. Per germline, CDR1 LGHNA and CDR2 YSLEER. The CDR3 length is 16 residues. The V end was cut by 0 bases, the J end by 5 bases, with 15 bases between. Written as DNA, the CDR3 is TGCGCCAGCAGCCAAGATAGTCAACATTGGGGAGATACGCAGTATTTT. It translates to CASSQDSQHWGDTQYF.

This clonotype was detected many times. The rearrangement links TRBV7-9 to TRBJ1-5; TRBD1 matches at 7 bases. This CDR3 has 14 amino acids. The ends lost 5 bases at V and 2 bases at J; junction bases unmatched: 3. Germline V gives CDR1 SEHNR, CDR2 FQNEAQ (reference sequence). CDR3 coding DNA: TGTGCCAGCAGCACCGGGACAGGCAATCAGCCCCAGCATTTT. Its translation: CASSTGTGNQPQHF.

This clonotype appeared many times. V usage is TRBV7-2 and J usage is TRBJ2-3, with a possible D match to TRBD2 (6 bases). The CDR3 sequence is 15 residues long. Trimming took 3 bases from V and 2 from J, leaving 12 bases between them. Per germline, CDR1 SGHTA and CDR2 FQGNSA. The CDR3 spells CASSLGGSDTDTQYF. Here the CDR3 DNA reads TGTGCCAGCAGCTTGGGAGGATCTGACACAGATACGCAGTATTTT. The whole variable domain, remainder taken from reference TRBV7-2 and TRBJ2-3, is GAGVSQSPSNKVTEKGKDVELRCDPISGHTALYWYRQSLGQGLEFLIYFQGNSAPDKSGLPSDRFSAERTGGSVSTLTIQRTQQEDSAVYLCASSLGGSDTDTQYFGPGTRLTVL.